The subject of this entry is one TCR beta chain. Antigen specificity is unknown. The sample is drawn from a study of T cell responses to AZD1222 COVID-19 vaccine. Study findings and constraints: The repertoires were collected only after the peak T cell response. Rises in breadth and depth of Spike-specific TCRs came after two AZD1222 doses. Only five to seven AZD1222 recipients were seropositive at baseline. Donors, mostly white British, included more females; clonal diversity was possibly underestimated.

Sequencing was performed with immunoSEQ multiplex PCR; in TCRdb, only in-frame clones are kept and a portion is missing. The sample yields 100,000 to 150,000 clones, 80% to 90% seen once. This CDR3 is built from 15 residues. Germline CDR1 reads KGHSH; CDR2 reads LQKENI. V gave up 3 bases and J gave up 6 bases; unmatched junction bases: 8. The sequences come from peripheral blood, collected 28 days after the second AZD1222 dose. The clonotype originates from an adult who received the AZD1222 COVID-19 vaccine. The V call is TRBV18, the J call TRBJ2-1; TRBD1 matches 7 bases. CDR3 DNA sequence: TGTGCCAGCTCACCGGGACAGATTAACCTCAATGAGCAGTTCTTC. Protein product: CASSPGQINLNEQFF.